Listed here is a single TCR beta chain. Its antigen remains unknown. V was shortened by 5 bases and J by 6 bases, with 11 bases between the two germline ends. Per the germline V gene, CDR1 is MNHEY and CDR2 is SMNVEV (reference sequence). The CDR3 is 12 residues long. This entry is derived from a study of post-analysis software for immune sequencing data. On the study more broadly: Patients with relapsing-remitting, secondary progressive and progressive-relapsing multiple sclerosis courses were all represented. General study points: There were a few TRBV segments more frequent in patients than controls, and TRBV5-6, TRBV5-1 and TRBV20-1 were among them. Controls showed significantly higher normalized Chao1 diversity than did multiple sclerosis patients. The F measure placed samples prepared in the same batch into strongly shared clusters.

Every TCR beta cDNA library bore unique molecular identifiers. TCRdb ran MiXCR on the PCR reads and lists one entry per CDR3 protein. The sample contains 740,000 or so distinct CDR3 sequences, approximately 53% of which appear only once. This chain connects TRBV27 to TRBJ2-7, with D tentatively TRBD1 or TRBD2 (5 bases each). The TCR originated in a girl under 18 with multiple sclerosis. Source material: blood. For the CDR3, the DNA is TGTGCCAGCAGTCGCAGGGACGGCGAGCAGTACTTC. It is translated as CASSRRDGEQYF.